This T cell receptor (beta chain) was captured by sequencing in a study of cytomegalovirus exposure and HLA in healthy donors. Study-wide results and limits: Segments of the TCR beta V type were, in most cases, productive about 87% or about 30% of the time in an earlier analysis. Researchers left out some V segments, among them TRBV6-2 and TRBV6-3, as indistinguishable. The study designated 150 to 200 TCR beta chains cytomegalovirus-associated. Most TCR sequences were rare, but some public TCRs occurred in many donors.

Germline V gene sequence: CDR1 WSHSY, CDR2 SAAADI. Trimming cost V 4 bases and J 0 bases, with 9 bases left between them. This CDR3 contains 15 residues. Note on this clone: Its antigen is unknown.

A multiplex PCR was run with 60 Vbeta primers and 13 Jbeta primers. Repertoires were generated with immunoSEQ multiplex PCR, while TCRdb's copy carries only in-frame clones and drops some. The sample has about 150,000 clones; 75% to 85% are singletons. The sequenced sample consisted of PBMCs. This clonotype was obtained from a man aged 30 to 45 in good health and CMV-seropositive. This chain uses TRBV10-2 with TRBJ1-4; D perhaps matches TRBD1 (6 bases). CDR3 residues: CASSGDTTTNEKLFF. DNA for the CDR3: TGCGCCAGCAGTGGGGACACTACAACTAATGAAAAACTGTTTTTT.